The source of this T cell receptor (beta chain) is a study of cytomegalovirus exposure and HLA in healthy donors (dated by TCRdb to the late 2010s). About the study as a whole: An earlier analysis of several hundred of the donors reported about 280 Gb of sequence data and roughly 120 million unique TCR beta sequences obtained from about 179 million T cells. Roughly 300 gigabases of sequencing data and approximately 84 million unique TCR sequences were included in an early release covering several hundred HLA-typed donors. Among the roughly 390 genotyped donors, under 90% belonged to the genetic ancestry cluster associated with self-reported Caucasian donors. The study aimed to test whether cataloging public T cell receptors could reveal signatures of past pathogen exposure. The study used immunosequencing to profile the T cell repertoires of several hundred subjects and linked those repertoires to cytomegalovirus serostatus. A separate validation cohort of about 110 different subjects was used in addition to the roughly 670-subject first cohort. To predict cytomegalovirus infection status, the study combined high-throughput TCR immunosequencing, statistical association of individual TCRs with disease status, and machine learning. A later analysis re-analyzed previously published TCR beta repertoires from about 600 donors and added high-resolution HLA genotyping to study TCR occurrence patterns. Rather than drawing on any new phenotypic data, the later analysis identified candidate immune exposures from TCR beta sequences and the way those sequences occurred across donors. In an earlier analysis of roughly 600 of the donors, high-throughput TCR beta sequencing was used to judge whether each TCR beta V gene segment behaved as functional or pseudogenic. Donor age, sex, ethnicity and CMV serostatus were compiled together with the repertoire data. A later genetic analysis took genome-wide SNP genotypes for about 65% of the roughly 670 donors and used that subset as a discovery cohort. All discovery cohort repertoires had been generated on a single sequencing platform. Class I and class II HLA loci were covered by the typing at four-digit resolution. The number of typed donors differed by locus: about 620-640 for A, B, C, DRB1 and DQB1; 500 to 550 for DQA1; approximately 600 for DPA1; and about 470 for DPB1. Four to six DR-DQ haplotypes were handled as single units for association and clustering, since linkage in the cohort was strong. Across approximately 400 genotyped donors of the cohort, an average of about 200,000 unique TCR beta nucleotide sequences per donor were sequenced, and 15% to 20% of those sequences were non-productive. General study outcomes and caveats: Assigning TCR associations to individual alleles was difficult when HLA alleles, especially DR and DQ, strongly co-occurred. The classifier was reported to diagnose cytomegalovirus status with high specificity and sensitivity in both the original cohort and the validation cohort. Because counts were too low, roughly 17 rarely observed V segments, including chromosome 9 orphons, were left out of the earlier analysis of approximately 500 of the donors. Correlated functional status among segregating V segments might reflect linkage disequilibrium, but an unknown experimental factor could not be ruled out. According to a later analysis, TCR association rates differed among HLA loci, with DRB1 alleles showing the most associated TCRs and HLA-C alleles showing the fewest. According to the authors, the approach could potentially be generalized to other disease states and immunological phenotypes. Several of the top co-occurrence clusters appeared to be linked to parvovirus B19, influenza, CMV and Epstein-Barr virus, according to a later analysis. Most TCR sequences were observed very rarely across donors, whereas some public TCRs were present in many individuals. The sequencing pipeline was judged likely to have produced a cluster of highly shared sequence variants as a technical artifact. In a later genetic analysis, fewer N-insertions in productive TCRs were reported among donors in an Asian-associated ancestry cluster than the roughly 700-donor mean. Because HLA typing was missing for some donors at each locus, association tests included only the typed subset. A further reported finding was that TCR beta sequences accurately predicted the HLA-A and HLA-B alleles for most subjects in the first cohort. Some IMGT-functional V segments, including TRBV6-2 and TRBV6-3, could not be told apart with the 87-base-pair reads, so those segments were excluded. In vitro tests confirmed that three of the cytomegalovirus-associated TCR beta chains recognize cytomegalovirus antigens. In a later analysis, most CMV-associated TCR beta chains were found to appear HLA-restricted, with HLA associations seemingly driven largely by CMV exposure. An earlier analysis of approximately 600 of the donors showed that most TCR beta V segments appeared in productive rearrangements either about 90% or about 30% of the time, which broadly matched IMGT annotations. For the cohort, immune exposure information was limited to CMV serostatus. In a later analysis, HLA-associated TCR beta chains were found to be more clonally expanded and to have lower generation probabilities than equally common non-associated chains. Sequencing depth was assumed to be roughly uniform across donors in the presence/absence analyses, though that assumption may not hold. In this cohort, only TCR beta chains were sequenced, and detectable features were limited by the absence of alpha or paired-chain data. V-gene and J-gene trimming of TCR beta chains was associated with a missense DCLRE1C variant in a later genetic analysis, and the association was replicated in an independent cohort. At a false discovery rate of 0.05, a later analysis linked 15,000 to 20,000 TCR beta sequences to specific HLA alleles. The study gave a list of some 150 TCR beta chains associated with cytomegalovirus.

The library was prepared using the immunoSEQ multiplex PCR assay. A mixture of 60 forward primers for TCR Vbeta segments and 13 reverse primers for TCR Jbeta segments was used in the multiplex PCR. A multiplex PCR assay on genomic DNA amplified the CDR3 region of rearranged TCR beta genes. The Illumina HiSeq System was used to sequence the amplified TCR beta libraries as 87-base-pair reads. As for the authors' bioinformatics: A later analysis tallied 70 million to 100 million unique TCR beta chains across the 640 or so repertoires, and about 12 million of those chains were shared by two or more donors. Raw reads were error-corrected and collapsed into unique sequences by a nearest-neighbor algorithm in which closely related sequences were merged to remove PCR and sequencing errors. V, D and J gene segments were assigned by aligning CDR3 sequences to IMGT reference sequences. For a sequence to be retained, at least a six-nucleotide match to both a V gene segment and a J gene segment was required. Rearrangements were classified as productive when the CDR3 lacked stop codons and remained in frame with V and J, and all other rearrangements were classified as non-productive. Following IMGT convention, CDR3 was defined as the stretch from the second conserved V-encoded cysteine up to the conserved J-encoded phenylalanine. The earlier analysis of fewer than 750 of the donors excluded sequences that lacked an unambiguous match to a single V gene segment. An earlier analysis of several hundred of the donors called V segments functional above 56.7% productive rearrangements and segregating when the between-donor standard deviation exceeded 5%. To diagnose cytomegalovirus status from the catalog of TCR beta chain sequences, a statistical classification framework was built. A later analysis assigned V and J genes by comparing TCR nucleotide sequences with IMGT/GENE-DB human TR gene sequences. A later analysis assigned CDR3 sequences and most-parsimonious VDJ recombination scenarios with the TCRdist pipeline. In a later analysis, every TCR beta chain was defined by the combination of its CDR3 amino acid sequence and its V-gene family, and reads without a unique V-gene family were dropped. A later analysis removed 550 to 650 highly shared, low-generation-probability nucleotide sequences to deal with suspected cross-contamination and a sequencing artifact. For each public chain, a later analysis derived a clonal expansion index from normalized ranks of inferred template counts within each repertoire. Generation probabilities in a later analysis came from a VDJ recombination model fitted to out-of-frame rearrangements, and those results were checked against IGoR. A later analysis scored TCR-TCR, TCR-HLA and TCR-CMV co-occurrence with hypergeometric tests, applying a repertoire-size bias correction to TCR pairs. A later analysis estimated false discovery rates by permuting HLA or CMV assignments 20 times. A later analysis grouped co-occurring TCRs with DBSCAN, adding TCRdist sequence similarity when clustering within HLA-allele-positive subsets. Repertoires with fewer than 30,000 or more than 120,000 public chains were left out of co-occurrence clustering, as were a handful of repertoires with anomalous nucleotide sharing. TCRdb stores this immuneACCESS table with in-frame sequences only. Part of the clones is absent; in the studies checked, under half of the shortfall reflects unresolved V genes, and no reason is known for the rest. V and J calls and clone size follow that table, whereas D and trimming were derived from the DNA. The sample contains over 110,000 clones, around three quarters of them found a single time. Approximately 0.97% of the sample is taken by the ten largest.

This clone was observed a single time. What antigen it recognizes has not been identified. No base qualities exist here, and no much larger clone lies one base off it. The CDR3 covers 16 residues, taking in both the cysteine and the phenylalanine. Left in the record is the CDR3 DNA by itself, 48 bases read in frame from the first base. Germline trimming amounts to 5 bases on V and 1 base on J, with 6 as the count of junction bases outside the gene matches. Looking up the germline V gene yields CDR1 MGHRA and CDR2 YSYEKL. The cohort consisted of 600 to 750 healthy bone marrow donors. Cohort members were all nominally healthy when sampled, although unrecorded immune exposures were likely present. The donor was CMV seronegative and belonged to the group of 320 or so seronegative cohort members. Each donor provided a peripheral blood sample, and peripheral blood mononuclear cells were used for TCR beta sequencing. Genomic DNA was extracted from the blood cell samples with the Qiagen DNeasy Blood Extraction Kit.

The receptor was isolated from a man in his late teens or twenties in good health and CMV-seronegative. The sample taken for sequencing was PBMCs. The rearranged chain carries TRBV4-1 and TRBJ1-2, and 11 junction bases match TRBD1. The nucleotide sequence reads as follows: TGCGCCAGCAGCTGGACAGGGGGCGCGGGTAACTATGGCTACACCTTC. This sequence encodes CASSWTGGAGNYGYTF.